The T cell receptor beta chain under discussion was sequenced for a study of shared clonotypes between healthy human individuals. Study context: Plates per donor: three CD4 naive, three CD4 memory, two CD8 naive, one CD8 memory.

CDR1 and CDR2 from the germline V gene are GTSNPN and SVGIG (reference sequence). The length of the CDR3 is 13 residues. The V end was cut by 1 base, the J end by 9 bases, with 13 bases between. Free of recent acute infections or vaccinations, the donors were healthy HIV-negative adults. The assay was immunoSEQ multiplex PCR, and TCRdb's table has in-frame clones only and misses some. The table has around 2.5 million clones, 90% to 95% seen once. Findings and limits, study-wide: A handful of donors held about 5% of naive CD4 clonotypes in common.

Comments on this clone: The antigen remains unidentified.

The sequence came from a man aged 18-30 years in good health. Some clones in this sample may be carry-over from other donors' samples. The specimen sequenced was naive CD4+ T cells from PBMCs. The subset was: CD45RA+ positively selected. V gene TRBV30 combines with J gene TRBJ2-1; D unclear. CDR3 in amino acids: CAWSASGVGEQFF. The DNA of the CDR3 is TGTGCCTGGAGTGCATCTGGGGTCGGTGAGCAGTTCTTC.